Detailed here is one T cell receptor beta chain. Its antigen remains unidentified. CDR3 size: 14 residues. V lost 5 bases and J lost 4, with 14 bases in between. The germline gives CDR1 SGHAT, CDR2 FQDESV (reference sequence). Both 60 Vbeta primers and 13 Jbeta primers went into the PCR. Repertoires were generated with immunoSEQ multiplex PCR, while TCRdb's copy carries only in-frame clones and drops some. The sample lists about 160,000 clones, roughly four fifths occurring once. This specimen comes from a study of cytomegalovirus exposure and HLA in healthy donors. Study-level information: Falling in the Caucasian-associated ancestry cluster were roughly 80% of 398 genotyped donors. Overall study findings and caveats: Analysis was carried out at a later point, and it linked a missense DCLRE1C variant to TCR beta V- and J-gene trimming.

This TCR came from a woman aged 40 to 50 in good health and CMV-seronegative. The chain employs TRBV11-1 and TRBJ1-1; tentatively, D is TRBD1 (5 bases). Sequencing was carried out using PBMCs. The CDR3 sequence is CASSLGRGPTEAFF. The DNA for the CDR3 is TGTGCCAGCAGCCTCGGGAGGGGACCCACTGAAGCTTTCTTT.